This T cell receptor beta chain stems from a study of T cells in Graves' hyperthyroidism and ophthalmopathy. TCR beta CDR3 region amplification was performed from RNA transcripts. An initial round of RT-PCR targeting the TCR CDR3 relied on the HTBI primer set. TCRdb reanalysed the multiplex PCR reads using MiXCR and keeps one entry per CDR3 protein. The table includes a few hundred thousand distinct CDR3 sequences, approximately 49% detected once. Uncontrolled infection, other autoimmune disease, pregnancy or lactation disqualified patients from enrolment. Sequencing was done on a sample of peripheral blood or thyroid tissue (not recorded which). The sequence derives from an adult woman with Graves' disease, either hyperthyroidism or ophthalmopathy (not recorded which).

The CDR3 region has the DNA TGTGCCACCAGCAAGGGTGGGGAGACCCAGTACTTC. Translating gives CATSKGGETQYF. This sequence joins TRBV24-1 and TRBJ2-5; D call uncertain. V lost 7 bases, J lost 5 bases, and 10 bases lay in between. Looked up from germline, CDR1 is KGHDR and CDR2 is SFDVKD. The CDR3 covers 12 residues.